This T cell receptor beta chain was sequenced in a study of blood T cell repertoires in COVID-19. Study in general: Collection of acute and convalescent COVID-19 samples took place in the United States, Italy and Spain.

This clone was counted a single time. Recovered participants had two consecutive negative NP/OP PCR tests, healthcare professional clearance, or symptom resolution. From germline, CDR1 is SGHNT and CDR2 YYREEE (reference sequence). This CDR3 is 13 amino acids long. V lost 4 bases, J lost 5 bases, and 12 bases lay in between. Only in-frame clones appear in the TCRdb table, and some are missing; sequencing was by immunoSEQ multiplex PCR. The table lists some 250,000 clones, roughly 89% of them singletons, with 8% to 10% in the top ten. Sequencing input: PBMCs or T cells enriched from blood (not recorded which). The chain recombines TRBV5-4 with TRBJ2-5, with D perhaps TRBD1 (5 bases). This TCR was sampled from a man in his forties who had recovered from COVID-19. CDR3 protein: CASSPPSGETQYF. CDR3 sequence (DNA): TGTGCCAGCAGCCCCCCATCAGGGGAGACCCAGTACTTC.